The 21 T cell receptor beta chains below come from one sample, sequenced in a study of glioma-infiltrating T cells. Amplification of TCR alpha and beta CDR3 regions from RNA used iRepertoire nested multiplex PCR. TCRdb processed the multiplex PCR reads anew with MiXCR; each CDR3 protein has one entry. Here the sample spans more than 300,000 distinct CDR3 sequences, roughly two fifths being singletons. Source material: glioma tissue, nonneoplastic brain tissue, or PBMCs (not recorded which). The source of these receptors is a human donor with low-grade glioma or glioblastoma, undergoing nonglioma brain surgery, or in good health (not recorded which).

The J gene is TRBJ2-7, the V gene TRBV27; 9 nucleotides match TRBD2. The junction had 6 bases not matched to a gene; V was cut back by 8 bases and J by 1 base. The length of the CDR3 is 14 residues. Germline CDR1 and CDR2: MNHEY and SMNVEV (reference sequence). The CDR3 spells CASRISGRSYEQYF. In DNA, the CDR3 is TGTGCCAGCCGTATTAGCGGGAGATCCTACGAGCAGTACTTC.

On this clonotype: One end of the junction is discordant with germline, which a read error may explain. V and J are TRBV3-1 and TRBJ2-1, with 10 positions matching TRBD2. Germline V CDR1 and CDR2: LGHDT, YNNKEL (reference sequence). This CDR3 has 16 residues. CDR3 in amino acids: CASSQAGASGSQGFDF. CDR3 coding DNA: TGTGCCAGCAGCCAAGCGGGAGCTAGCGGGAGTCAGGGATTCGACTTC.

This clonotype was observed many times. This sequence joins TRBV7-2 and TRBJ2-3, with D hard to call. The CDR3 spans 15 residues. CDR1 and CDR2 (germline): SGHTA, FQGNSA. Between the trimmed V and J ends, which lost 1 base and 2 bases, there was a span of 10 bases. CDR3 protein: CASSLGAQSTDTQYF. CDR3 nucleotides: TGTGCCAGCAGCTTAGGAGCCCAATCCACAGATACGCAGTATTTT.

This clonotype was seen a few times. V usage is TRBV18 and J usage is TRBJ2-7; 9 bases agree with TRBD1. Germline values: CDR1 KGHSH, CDR2 LQKENI. CDR3 length: 14 residues. V lost 3 bases to trimming and J lost 6 bases; unmatched junction nucleotides: 6. In DNA form, the CDR3 reads TGTGCCAGCTCACCCTCGGGACAGGGCTCCGAGCAGTACTTC. Protein sequence: CASSPSGQGSEQYF.

Comment on this clonotype: A much bigger clone sits one base away, suggesting this may be a read error. V is TRBV20-1 and J is TRBJ2-7, with 12 bases that match TRBD2. The CDR3 covers 14 residues. V was pared by 6 bases and J by 2 bases, with 5 bases of the junction left unmatched. Germline CDR1 is DFQATT and CDR2 is SNEGSKA (reference sequence). The CDR3 is CSASTSGGAYEQYF. Here the CDR3 DNA reads TGCAGTGCGTCGACTAGCGGGGGCGCCTACGAGCAGTACTTC.

This clonotype was seen a few times. The V and J genes are TRBV4-3 and TRBJ2-3; a weak D match, TRBD2 (6 bases). The CDR3 runs 14 residues. Germline V gene lookup returns CDR1 LGHNA and CDR2 YSLEER. V lost 0 bases and J lost 14, with 18 bases in between. CDR3 bases: TGCGCCAGCAGCCAAGATAATGGAGAGCGGGCTCGGTATTTT. It encodes CASSQDNGERARYF.

Many counts were recorded for this clonotype. In DNA, the CDR3 is TGTGCCAGCAAGGGCAGGTTCAATGAGCAGTTCTTC. Translation gives CASKGRFNEQFF. The chain recombines TRBV28 with TRBJ2-1, with D unresolved. This CDR3 is built from 12 residues. Germline CDR1 reads MDHEN; CDR2 reads SYDVKM. V was pared by 7 bases and J by 6 bases, with 10 bases between.

The chain has TRBV28 and TRBJ2-7, with D perhaps TRBD1 or TRBD2 (5 bases each). The germline gives CDR1 MDHEN, CDR2 SYDVKM. Trimming shortened V by 6 bases and J by 0 bases, and 15 bases separated the two germline ends. CDR3 length: 15 residues. CDR3 residues: CASSRPGPSSYEQYF. The CDR3 DNA follows: TGTGCCAGCAGCCGCCCGGGACCGAGCTCCTACGAGCAGTACTTC.

There are many counts of this clonotype. This chain connects TRBV7-6 to TRBJ1-5; D remains ambiguous. The V end lost 5 bases, the J end lost 6 bases, and 14 bases lay between the germline ends. The length of the CDR3 is 14 residues. CDR1 and CDR2 from the germline V gene are SGHVS and FNYEAQ. The CDR3 loop reads CASSLGFHGQPQHF. DNA for the CDR3: TGTGCCAGCAGCCTTGGCTTCCATGGTCAGCCCCAGCATTTT.

The count of this clonotype is one. One base away lies a much larger clone, so this may be a sequencing read error. The chain is built from TRBV7-2 and TRBJ2-7, with 10 bases aligning to TRBD1. The DNA end is more similar to TRBJ2-1, so the J call may be wrong. CDR3 size: 14 residues. The germline V gene has CDR1 SGHTA and CDR2 FQGNSA. CDR3 in amino acids: CASEDRGGSGEQFF. The CDR3 bases are TGTGCCAGCGAGGACAGGGGGGGGAGCGGTGAGCAGTTCTTC.

This clonotype was found a few times. The rearrangement links TRBV20-1 to TRBJ2-1; possibly TRBD1 or TRBD2 for D (6 bases each). V dropped 3 bases and J dropped 3 bases, with 18 bases sitting between them. From germline, CDR1 is DFQATT and CDR2 SNEGSKA (reference sequence). The CDR3 totals 16 residues. The chain's CDR3 is CSAREGVLGLYNEQFF. DNA of the CDR3: TGCAGTGCTAGGGAGGGGGTCCTCGGTCTCTACAATGAGCAGTTCTTC.

This clonotype was picked up many times. The chain employs TRBV20-1 and TRBJ1-5, with TRBD1 matching over 7 bases. After removal of 5 bases from V and 6 bases from J, the junction contained 7 bases not matched to a gene. CDR3 length: 13 amino acids. Germline V gives CDR1 DFQATT, CDR2 SNEGSKA (reference sequence). The CDR3 sequence: CSACRDSIQPQHF. CDR3 nucleotides: TGCAGTGCTTGCCGGGACAGTATTCAGCCCCAGCATTTT.

A note on this clonotype: Relative to the germline gene, one junction end is altered; a read error may explain this. The CDR3 sequence is CAISDGQGNHPQHF. The CDR3 region has the DNA TGTGCCATCAGTGATGGGCAGGGCAATCATCCCCAGCATTTT. This chain links TRBV10-3 with TRBJ1-5; the D gene is possibly TRBD1 (5 bases). Germline values: CDR1 ENHRY, CDR2 SYGVKD. This CDR3 is 14 amino acids long.

For the CDR3, the DNA is TGTGCCAGCAGTTTATCCAGCAACAATCAGCCCCAGCATTTT. As protein: CASSLSSNNQPQHF. The chain is built from TRBV12-3 or TRBV12-4 and TRBJ1-5; D unresolved. The V end was cut by 2 bases, the J end by 3 bases, with 8 bases between. The CDR3 runs to 14 residues.

The gene calls are TRBV6-6 and TRBJ2-3, with TRBD2 matching 7 bases. The CDR3 extends over 13 amino acids. The germline V gene encodes CDR1 MNHNY and CDR2 SVGAGI (reference sequence). With 1 base clipped from V and 6 bases from J, the junction kept 1 base outside the gene matches. CDR3 sequence: CASSYLRGDTQYF. Written as DNA, the CDR3 is TGTGCCAGCAGTTACTTGCGGGGGGATACGCAGTATTTT.

This clonotype was counted ten times or more. V is TRBV6-2 or TRBV6-3 and J is TRBJ2-3; D is perhaps TRBD1 (6 bases). Trimming pared 4 bases from V and 1 base from J, leaving 15 bases between. CDR1 is MNHEY, CDR2 SVGEGT, per germline. The CDR3 is made up of 16 amino acids. CDR3 bases: TGTGCCAGCAGTTCCCCTAGGTGGGGGCGCACAGATACGCAGTATTTT. Residues: CASSSPRWGRTDTQYF.

Turning to this clonotype: Being one base from a much bigger clone, this may be a read error. This chain connects TRBV20-1 to TRBJ2-7; the D is unclear. CDR1 is DFQATT, CDR2 SNEGSKA, per germline (reference sequence). This CDR3 is built from 13 residues. In DNA form, the CDR3 reads TGCATTGCTAGAATGCCACCCCTCTACGAGCAGTACTTC. It translates to CIARMPPLYEQYF.

CDR3 sequence (DNA): TGTGCCAGCAGTGAAGGGAGTTTGGGATACACGCAGTATTTT. Translated, it gives CASSEGSLGYTQYF. The chain carries TRBV27 and TRBJ2-3, with a weak D call TRBD2 (5 bases). The V gene's germline CDR1 is MNHEY and CDR2 SMNVEV (reference sequence). V gave up 5 bases and J gave up 9 bases, with 18 bases separating them. There are 14 residues in the CDR3.

Comment on this clonotype: One base away lies a much larger clone, so this may be a sequencing read error. The V call is TRBV20-1, the J call TRBJ1-6; D is unresolved. Germline CDR1 reads DFQATT; CDR2 reads SNEGSKA (reference sequence). The CDR3 is made up of 13 amino acids. CDR3 DNA sequence: TGCAGTGCTAGAGATCCCGGGAAATCACCCATCCACTTT. It specifies CSARDPGKSPIHF.

This clonotype was observed at least ten times. This chain links TRBV6-2 or TRBV6-3 with TRBJ1-5, with unresolved D. The ends were cut back, 8 bases at V and 2 bases at J, with 10 bases in the middle. The CDR3 loop spans 13 amino acids. Germline-derived CDR1 and CDR2 are MNHEY and SVGEGT. CDR3 in DNA: TGTGCCAGCTCCGCACGGGGCAATCAGCCCCAGCATTTT. Protein sequence: CASSARGNQPQHF.

Details on this clonotype: No conserved phenylalanine or tryptophan is present at the end of the CDR3, so a read error is the likely explanation. V and J are TRBV27 and TRBJ2-1; 11 nucleotides match TRBD2. The CDR3 contains 15 residues. Germline-derived CDR1 and CDR2 are MNHEY and SMNVEV (reference sequence). Trimming at V came to 0 bases and at J to 6 bases, leaving 1 base not matched to a gene. For the CDR3, the DNA is TGTGCCAGCAGTTTATCGACTAGCGGGACCAATGAGCAGTTCTCC. Translated, it gives CASSLSTSGTNEQFS.